This T cell receptor (beta chain) was recorded in a study of OX40 agonist ivuxolimab in advanced cancers. The protocol was immunoSEQ multiplex PCR, while the TCRdb copy is restricted to in-frame clones and leaves out a portion. The repertoire consists of 50,000 to 55,000 clones, with 84% occurring once and the leading ten covering roughly 4.2%. Trimming cost V 5 bases and J 5 bases, with 20 bases left between them. CDR1 is SGHDT and CDR2 is YYEEEE in the germline V gene. This CDR3 has 15 residues. This receptor was obtained from an adult with an advanced solid tumor such as melanoma, head and neck, liver or kidney cancer. The sample in question was CD4+ or CD8+ T cells sorted from blood, obtained in a trial of the OX40 agonist ivuxolimab. The chain is built from TRBV5-6 and TRBJ2-7; D might be TRBD1 or TRBD2, each matching 6 bases. The CDR3 nucleotides read TGTGCCAGCAGGGGAGGCACAGGGAATATAGACGAGCAGTACTTC. Translated: CASRGGTGNIDEQYF.